The T cell receptor (beta chain) under discussion was sequenced for a study of control samples from healthy donors and cancer patients (dated by TCRdb to about 2020). The library was generated by the immunoSEQ multiplex PCR assay. As stored in TCRdb, this immuneACCESS dataset retains in-frame rearrangements with V and J assigned. A fraction of the clones does not appear; measured against another copy, unresolved V genes explain less than half of the discrepancy, and the remainder lacks a known reason. The sample table records roughly 180,000 clones; 75% to 95% of these occur just once. The top ten constitute about 2% of the sample. On this clone itself: Its target antigen remains unknown. There are no base qualities to consult, and no much larger clone falls within one base.

The CDR3 runs 17 amino acids, cysteine and phenylalanine included. Of all the DNA, just the CDR3 is kept, 51 bases in frame from base 1. Via the germline V gene, CDR1 is ENHRY and CDR2 SYGVKD. From V the trimming removes 3 bases and from J it removes 5 bases, while the gene matches leave 11 bases of the junction unaccounted for. The chain is encoded by TRBV10-3 joined to TRBJ2-1, and 9 junctional nucleotides match TRBD2. The specimen was blood. The TCR sequence derives from a woman aged 40 to 50 in good health. The bases are TGTGCCATCAGTGATGGAGCGGGGGGATTTAGAGACAATGAGCAGTTCTTC. This translates into CAISDGAGGFRDNEQFF.